The 15 T cell receptor beta chains given below trace back to one sample, sequenced in a study of immune heterogeneity within non-small cell lung tumors. Amplification of TCR beta CDR3 was performed by multiplex PCR with 32 V and 13 J primers. TCRdb processed the multiplex PCR reads anew with MiXCR; each CDR3 protein has one entry. The table records 2,500 to 3,500 distinct CDR3 sequences, roughly a quarter of them present only once. Bulk tumor genomic DNA (approximately 610 ng per sample) served as template. Far-apart biopsies, several per primary tumor, were taken during surgery. Enrolled individuals presented with untreated, newly diagnosed non-small cell lung cancer and received curative surgery. The specimen was lung tumor tissue. The origin of the receptors is a man aged 55-75 years with non-small cell lung cancer.

By share of the sample, this clonotype is medium-sized. The chain carries TRBV20-1 and TRBJ2-7; 10 positions agree with TRBD2. The CDR3 length is 14 residues. Germline V gene data show CDR1 as DFQATT and CDR2 as SNEGSKA (reference sequence). The CDR3 DNA reads as TGCAGCAAAAGACCTAGCGGGAGTAGCTACGAGCAGTACTTC. It encodes CSKRPSGSSYEQYF.

In regard to this clonotype: A much larger clone differs from this one at a single base, so this may be a read error. The chain carries TRBV12-3 or TRBV12-4 and TRBJ1-2; D possibly corresponds to TRBD1 (6 bases). CDR3 length: 15 amino acids. Trimming pared 9 bases from V and 4 bases from J, leaving 21 bases between. CDR3 DNA sequence: TGTGCCAGAAGACCAAGAGGACAGTCCCTCTATGGCTACACCTTC. Amino acids: CARRPRGQSLYGYTF.

By sample share, this clonotype is medium-sized (0.01 to 0.1%). The DNA of the CDR3 is TGCGCCAGCGGGGGGGCCCGCACAGATACGCAGTATTTT. Translated, it gives CASGGARTDTQYF. The V and J genes are TRBV5-1 and TRBJ2-3; perhaps TRBD2 as D (7 bases). The CDR3 extends over 13 amino acids. The V gene's germline CDR1 is SGHRS and CDR2 YFSETQ. Trimming removed 7 bases from V and 1 base from J, with 10 bases in between.

The chain is built from TRBV19 and TRBJ2-7, with 11 nucleotides matching TRBD2. There are 16 residues in the CDR3. Germline CDR1 LNHDA, CDR2 SQIVND (reference sequence). The J segment lost 5 bases and the V segment lost 4 bases, leaving 10 bases of the junction unmatched. DNA of the CDR3: TGTGCCAGTAGTACACTCGGGACTAGCGGTACCAACGAGCAGTACTTC. This translates into CASSTLGTSGTNEQYF.

With respect to this clonotype: Sequence at one end of the junction differs from germline and may be a read error. The V gene is TRBV7-8, the J gene TRBJ1-2; 9 bases are shared with TRBD1. The CDR3 contains 14 residues. The germline CDR1 and CDR2 sequences are SGHVS and FQNEAQ. CDR3 region: CSSSLGTGFYGYTF. The CDR3 DNA sequence: TGTTCCAGCAGCTTAGGGACAGGGTTCTATGGCTACACCTTC.

Only a few counts were recorded for this clonotype. The chain uses TRBV5-6 and TRBJ2-7; perhaps D is TRBD1 or TRBD2 (6 bases each). The CDR3 is made up of 14 amino acids. Looked up from germline, CDR1 is SGHDT and CDR2 is YYEEEE. V was shortened by 0 bases and J by 7 bases, with 14 bases between the two germline ends. DNA for the CDR3: TGTGCCAGCAGCTTGGGACTAGGGGGAGAGGAGCAGTACTTC. Protein product: CASSLGLGGEEQYF.

The genes are TRBV5-1 and TRBJ2-7; D gene unclear. The germline CDR1 and CDR2 sequences are SGHRS and YFSETQ. This CDR3 region has 12 residues. V lost 0 bases to trimming and J lost 6 bases, with 7 bases between them. The DNA for the CDR3 is TGCGCCAGCAGCTTGGCGGCAGGCGAGCAGTACTTC. It encodes CASSLAAGEQYF.

The genes are TRBV5-1 and TRBJ2-3; TRBD1 matches at 8 bases. The germline gives CDR1 SGHRS, CDR2 YFSETQ. This CDR3 region has 14 residues. V gave up 2 bases and J gave up 1 base; unmatched junction bases: 0. The CDR3 DNA reads TGCGCCAGCAGCTTACAGGGGGGCACAGATACGCAGTATTTT. It is translated as CASSLQGGTDTQYF.

By its share, this clonotype is medium-sized. The chain joins TRBV20-1 to TRBJ1-4; D call uncertain. V lost 6 bases to trimming and J lost 3 bases, with 5 bases between them. Germline V lookup: CDR1 DFQATT, CDR2 SNEGSKA (reference sequence). The CDR3 consists of 11 residues. The CDR3 bases are TGCAGTGCCACTTCTAATGAAAAACTGTTTTTT. Translating it yields CSATSNEKLFF.

Concerning this clonotype itself: At one end the junction does not follow the germline gene, possibly because of a read error. The chain couples TRBV10-3 to TRBJ2-2; D is possibly TRBD2 (6 bases). Per germline, CDR1 ENHRY and CDR2 SYGVKD. CDR3 length: 15 amino acids. The CDR3 reads CAISGDLTATVELFF. CDR3 DNA sequence: TGTGCCATCAGTGGGGACTTAACAGCCACCGTGGAGCTGTTTTTT.

This clonotype appeared a few times. This sequence joins TRBV6-1 and TRBJ2-5; D may match TRBD1 or TRBD2 (6 bases each). The CDR3 sequence is 15 residues long. The V gene lost 5 bases and the J gene lost 5 bases, with 18 bases spanning the gap. Germline loops: CDR1 MNHNS, CDR2 SASEGT. CDR3 in amino acids: CASSYKRGAEETQYF. CDR3 bases: TGTGCCAGCAGTTATAAGAGGGGGGCCGAGGAGACCCAGTACTTC.

Comments on this clonotype: At one boundary the junction diverges from the germline segment, which might be a read error. The genes are TRBV20-1 and TRBJ2-3; D may match TRBD1 or TRBD2 (7 bases each). The CDR3 runs to 14 residues. Germline values: CDR1 DFQATT, CDR2 SNEGSKA (reference sequence). The CDR3 reads CSPTQRDGTDTEYF. The DNA of the CDR3 is TGCAGTCCTACACAGCGGGATGGGACAGATACGGAGTATTTT.

Concerning this clonotype: Since a much larger clone is just one base distant, this may be a read error. V is TRBV18 and J is TRBJ2-7; 9 bases map to TRBD2. The CDR3 is made up of 15 amino acids. The germline gives CDR1 KGHSH, CDR2 LQKENI. V dropped 3 bases and J dropped 4; count of bases not matched to a gene: 7. The CDR3 protein is CASSPRTSELYEQYF. Here the CDR3 DNA reads TGTGCCAGCTCACCTAGGACTAGCGAGCTGTACGAGCAGTACTTC.

The rearrangement uses TRBV6-1 and TRBJ2-7; D possibly corresponds to TRBD1 (5 bases). Germline V CDR1 and CDR2: MNHNS, SASEGT. The CDR3 runs 17 residues. With 7 bases removed from V and 0 bases from J, the gap between germline ends came to 22 bases. In DNA form, the CDR3 reads TGTGCCAGCATCGACAGCGCCCGATCGCACAGCTCCTACGAGCAGTACTTC. Its protein product is CASIDSARSHSSYEQYF.

This clonotype turned up a few times. The V and J genes are TRBV18 and TRBJ1-2, with 11 bases fitting TRBD1. CDR3 length equals 14 residues. Germline V gene sequence: CDR1 KGHSH, CDR2 LQKENI. V shed 2 bases, J shed 4 bases, and the junction held 0 bases outside the gene matches. Here the CDR3 reads CASSPGTGGYGYTF. The DNA for the CDR3 is TGTGCCAGCTCACCAGGGACAGGGGGCTATGGCTACACCTTC.